This T cell receptor beta chain was retrieved from a study of patients and donors after allogeneic stem cell transplantation (dated by TCRdb to the early 2020s). This clonotype was seen a few times. Its antigen specificity is not known. It has no much larger one-base neighbor in the sample; base qualities were not kept. The receptor library was made with RT-PCR. The sequencer listed for this sample is NextSeq 550. The raw public data were reprocessed by TCRdb itself: fastp quality trimming at Q25, MiXCR clonotype calling, in-frame beta chains only. For every CDR3 protein sequence, its rows merge into one entry that carries the most common genes and DNA. For this sample there are roughly 940,000 distinct CDR3 sequences; about 20% appear just once. The ten largest clones take up around 6% of the sample. Sequences MNHEY (CDR1) and SVGAGI (CDR2) are obtained from the germline V gene. After removal of 2 bases from V and 1 base from J, the junction retains 2 bases not matched to a gene. The CDR3 measures 14 amino acids from cysteine to phenylalanine. The entry retains the CDR3 DNA only, 42 bases that are in frame from base 1.

The sample was blood, either unsorted or a sorted T cell fraction (not recorded which). The receptor's source is a human donor who was either an allogeneic HSCT recipient or a stem cell or donor lymphocyte infusion donor (not recorded which). It is not recorded whose cells these are; they may come from a transplant donor. The chain links TRBV6-5 with TRBJ2-7, with 7 central nucleotides matching TRBD2. The nucleotides read TGTGCCAGCAGTTACGAGCGGGGTTCCTACGAGCAGTACTTC. It codes for CASSYERGSYEQYF.